This is a list of T cell receptor beta chains from one sample in a study of vaccination effects on CD4 cells after COVID-19. Sequenced by immunoSEQ multiplex PCR; TCRdb stores in-frame clones only, minus some. The sample gives 50,000 to 75,000 clones, approximately 72% of which show up once; around a quarter is in the top ten. Antigen specificity for these receptors is unknown. Specimen: CD4+ T cells from PBMCs cultured without peptide, collected before COVID-19 vaccination. The receptors stem from a human donor who had a prior SARS-CoV-2 infection. CDR3s include the opening cysteine and the closing phenylalanine or tryptophan. A D gene is named only where the DNA matches it firmly.

TRBV5-6,TRBJ2-5,TRBD2,CASSLGRTSGIQETQYF,TGTGCCAGCAGCTTGGGCCGGACTAGCGGGATCCAAGAGACCCAGTACTTC
TRBV9,TRBJ2-3,TRBD2,CASSSGLAVTDTQYF,TGTGCCAGCAGCTCCGGACTAGCAGTCACAGATACGCAGTATTTT
TRBV2,TRBJ2-2,TRBD2,CASSDLSGDTGELFF,TGTGCCAGCAGTGATCTTAGCGGGGACACCGGGGAGCTGTTTTTT
TRBV4-1,TRBJ2-7,TRBD1,CASSRTQGALGEQYF,TGCGCCAGCAGCCGCACACAGGGGGCGCTTGGCGAGCAGTACTTC
TRBV15,TRBJ2-3,NA,CATSREPGAPDTQYF,TGTGCCACCAGCAGAGAACCGGGGGCCCCAGATACGCAGTATTTT
TRBV4-3,TRBJ2-1,TRBD1,CASSQVVRGEQFF,TGCGCCAGCAGCCAAGTGGTCAGGGGGGAGCAGTTCTTC
TRBV11-2,TRBJ2-1,TRBD2,CASSSRRGGKDEQFF,TGTGCCAGCAGCTCGAGGAGGGGAGGGAAGGATGAGCAGTTCTTC
TRBV11-2,TRBJ2-1,TRBD2,CASSPTFGGDYNEQFF,TGTGCCAGCAGCCCCACGTTTGGGGGGGACTACAATGAGCAGTTCTTC
TRBV5-4,TRBJ2-4,NA,CASSPAGGGRKNIQYF,TGTGCCAGCAGCCCTGCCGGAGGGGGGCGCAAAAACATTCAGTACTTC
TRBV18,TRBJ1-1,TRBD1,CASSQGASTEAFF,TGTGCCAGCTCACAGGGGGCGAGCACTGAAGCTTTCTTT